The T cell receptor (beta chain) described here comes from a study of T cell repertoires in cytomegalovirus infection. For the study at large: Public TCR beta signatures were indicative of both CMV infection and a matching HLA type.

V lost 6 bases to trimming and J lost 1 base, with 15 bases between them. This CDR3 comprises 14 residues. Per the germline V gene, CDR1 is DFQATT and CDR2 is SNEGSKA (reference sequence). Concerning this clonotype itself: The antigen is not known.

A single record per CDR3 protein comes from TCRdb applying MiXCR to the reads. The table has hundreds of thousands of distinct CDR3 sequences, 20% to 25% seen once; the top ten hold over 15%. The study, taken as a whole, reports: Summed public TCR beta family frequency identified CMV carriers bearing the relevant HLA. The study found HLA-C-restricted CMV-specific TCR beta clonotypes dominating the ex vivo response.

The source of this sequence is a human donor in good health (CMV status not recorded). Some clones in this sample may be carry-over from other donors' samples. Sequencing used CD8+ T cells from PBMCs. The chain joins TRBV20-1 to TRBJ1-1; no definite D call. CDR3 residues: CSARSVEGNTEAFF. For the CDR3, the DNA is TGCAGTGCCCGAAGCGTTGAGGGGAACACTGAAGCTTTCTTT.